This entry lists 9 T cell receptor beta chains sequenced from one sample in a study of early T cells in non-severe SARS-CoV-2 infection. Each CDR3 protein gets one entry after TCRdb re-called the 5' RACE reads with MiXCR. The top ten hold less than 3.5% of the sample, which has around 60,000 distinct CDR3 sequences, approximately 11% seen once. This material consisted of whole blood, taken at baseline. Source of these receptors: an adult who was a healthcare worker with PCR-confirmed SARS-CoV-2 infection or an uninfected control (not recorded which).

The CDR3 spells CASSPEDSYGYTF. For the CDR3, the DNA is TGTGCCAGCAGCCCCGAGGACAGCTATGGCTACACCTTC. V usage is TRBV7-9 and J usage is TRBJ1-2, with D possibly TRBD1 on 6 matching bases. V was cut by 5 bases and J by 4 bases, with 11 bases left in between. This CDR3 contains 13 residues. CDR1 is SEHNR and CDR2 is FQNEAQ in the germline V gene (reference sequence).

The gene calls are TRBV3-1 and TRBJ1-1; D gene ambiguous. The V gene's germline CDR1 is LGHDT and CDR2 YNNKEL (reference sequence). Trimming stripped 3 bases from V and 11 bases from J, with 16 bases between. The CDR3 has 13 residues. The CDR3 loop reads CASSQGGGRRAFF. In DNA form, the CDR3 reads TGTGCCAGCAGCCAGGGAGGTGGCAGGCGGGCTTTCTTT.

In its sample, this clonotype was seen a few times. The V and J genes are TRBV12-3 or TRBV12-4 and TRBJ2-1; tentatively, D is TRBD1 (5 bases). There are 14 residues in the CDR3. V was shortened by 6 bases and J by 8 bases, with 17 bases between the two germline ends. Here the CDR3 reads CASRLSQVRDEQFF. Written as DNA, the CDR3 is TGTGCCAGCAGACTGTCACAGGTTCGAGATGAGCAGTTCTTC.

This clonotype was counted between two and nine times. As DNA, the CDR3 is TGTGCCAGCAGCCCCCGACAGGGGGCCACAGATACGCAGTATTTT. This sequence encodes CASSPRQGATDTQYF. This chain links TRBV7-9 with TRBJ2-3, with 10 bases aligning to TRBD1. The J segment lost 2 bases and the V segment lost 5 bases, leaving 4 bases of the junction unmatched. Germline V gives CDR1 SEHNR, CDR2 FQNEAQ (reference sequence). This CDR3 is 15 amino acids long.

The chain combines TRBV4-2 with TRBJ1-2; weak D call: TRBD1 (6 bases). V lost 3 bases to trimming and J lost 7 bases, with 18 bases between them. The CDR3 totals 15 residues. CDR1 is LGHNA, CDR2 YNFKEQ, per germline. CDR3 coding DNA: TGTGCCAGCAGCCAGGGCGACAGGCTCATCCGTGGCTACACCTTC. This gives the protein CASSQGDRLIRGYTF.

The chain has TRBV20-1 and TRBJ2-1; TRBD1 or TRBD2 may be the D gene (6 bases each). This CDR3 region has 14 residues. The V end was cut by 3 bases, the J end by 5 bases, with 14 bases between. Germline assignment: CDR1 DFQATT and CDR2 SNEGSKA (reference sequence). The CDR3 sequence is CSASLWGANNEQFF. Written as DNA, the CDR3 is TGCAGTGCTAGTTTATGGGGGGCGAACAATGAGCAGTTCTTC.

This clonotype was counted only a few times. The chain links TRBV6-2 or TRBV6-3 to TRBJ2-7; D possibly matches TRBD1 or TRBD2 (5 bases each). V gave up 8 bases and J gave up 3 bases, with 17 bases separating them. CDR3 size: 14 residues. CDR1 MNHEY and CDR2 SVGEGT come from the germline V gene. The CDR3 is CASGIIGAYYEQYF. CDR3 DNA: TGTGCCAGCGGGATAATCGGGGCCTACTACGAGCAGTACTTC.

This clonotype has at least ten counts. The chain is built from TRBV3-1 and TRBJ2-3; tentatively, D is TRBD2 (7 bases). Germline CDR1 is LGHDT and CDR2 is YNNKEL (reference sequence). The CDR3 covers 13 residues. Deletions cut 6 bases from V and 3 bases from J, with 10 bases between. CDR3 DNA sequence: TGTGCCAGCAGGGGGGGGCTGACAGATACGCAGTATTTT. Its translation is CASRGGLTDTQYF.

This clonotype has just a few counts. The chain couples TRBV7-2 to TRBJ2-5; unclear D gene. This CDR3 is 15 amino acids long. CDR1 and CDR2 from the germline V gene are SGHTA and FQGNSA. Trimming cost V 1 base and J 7 bases, with 16 bases left between them. CDR3 amino acids: CASSLEPGLHATQYF. CDR3 bases: TGTGCCAGCAGCTTAGAACCCGGGCTCCATGCGACCCAGTACTTC.